The T cell receptor (beta chain) described here comes from a study of T-cell memory formation after mild COVID-19. Overall study: TCR clusters were mostly donor specific.

This clonotype occurred a few times. Its antigen remains unidentified. General study points: Clones contracting over day 15 to 85 were CD4/CD8 balanced, with later expanders leaning CD4+. There were some responding clones in pre-infection memory, which suggested that cross-reactive memory had joined. The second-wave clones peaking on day 37 were not confirmed as SARS-CoV-2-specific.

TCRdb reprocessed the 5' RACE reads via MiXCR and lists one record per CDR3 protein. The sample comprises 70,000 to 100,000 distinct CDR3 sequences, approximately 15% of which are singletons, and approximately 40% rests with the top ten. The TCR sequence derives from a man younger than 35 who had mild COVID-19 (a few samples of this study predate the infection). Cell type and time point are not known. Sequencing was performed on PBMCs or a T cell subset sorted from them (not recorded which).

The CDR3, as DNA: TGCGCCAGCAGCCAAGACGGGGCAGGGCTGAACACTGAAGCTTTCTTT. Residues: CASSQDGAGLNTEAFF. The chain has TRBV4-1 and TRBJ1-1; possibly TRBD1 for D (5 bases). The V gene's germline CDR1 is MGHRA and CDR2 YSYEKL. Trimming stripped 0 bases from V and 0 bases from J, with 11 bases between. The CDR3 runs to 16 residues.